The entry below describes one T cell receptor (beta chain). The sample belongs to a study of shared clonotypes between healthy human individuals. CDR3 size: 15 residues. Trimming took 7 bases from V and 10 from J, leaving 20 bases between them. Germline loops: CDR1 MNHEY, CDR2 SMNVEV (reference sequence). Libraries were prepared by immunoSEQ multiplex PCR; TCRdb keeps only in-frame clonotypes and omits some of them. The sample comprises about 1,800,000 clones, about 95% of which are singletons, and around 1% rests with the top ten. Naive CD8 cells, CD45RO-negative and positively selected for CCR7, excluded terminally differentiated effector memory CD45RA+ cells.

This receptor was identified in a man younger than 35 in good health. The chain recombines TRBV27 with TRBJ1-6; tentative D call: TRBD1 (5 bases). Sequencing was carried out using naive CD8+ T cells sorted from blood. CDR3: CASTPRGIIDSPLHF. The CDR3 DNA reads as TGTGCCAGCACCCCGAGGGGTATAATAGACTCACCCCTCCACTTT.